These 12 T cell receptor beta chains share one sample of origin, sequenced in a study of PD-1 blockade in classical Hodgkin lymphoma. Each of the patients experienced relapse following autologous stem cell transplantation, and their brentuximab vedotin exposure differed. The data were produced by immunoSEQ multiplex PCR, yet TCRdb's version contains in-frame clones alone and is incomplete. The repertoire holds roughly 18,000 clones, with about two thirds as singletons. The starting material was peripheral blood mononuclear cells (PBMCs), obtained before the second cycle of nivolumab. The receptors were gathered from a human donor with classical Hodgkin lymphoma.

This chain joins TRBV7-9 and TRBJ2-7; D is unclear. Trimming took off 1 base at V and 5 bases at J, with 9 bases between the two ends. This CDR3 comprises 13 residues. From germline, CDR1 is SEHNR and CDR2 FQNEAQ (reference sequence). CDR3 in DNA: TGTGCCAGCAGCTTAGGTGTCCCGGACGAGCAGTACTTC. Amino acids: CASSLGVPDEQYF.

The genes are TRBV4-2 and TRBJ2-7; 14 nucleotides align to TRBD2. The V and J ends lost 1 base and 3 bases, in that order; junction bases with no gene match: 2. This CDR3 comprises 16 residues. CDR1 is LGHNA, CDR2 YNFKEQ, per germline. The CDR3 coding sequence is TGTGCCAGCAGCCAAGCAGGGACTAGCGGGAGCTACGAGCAGTACTTC. The encoded protein is CASSQAGTSGSYEQYF.

This clone was seen a few times. CDR3 sequence: CASSPGGGSYNEQFF. CDR3 DNA sequence: TGTGCCAGCTCACCGGGGGGAGGAAGCTACAATGAGCAGTTCTTC. V is TRBV18 and J is TRBJ2-1; a possible D gene is TRBD2 (6 bases). The CDR3 consists of 15 residues. Per the germline V gene, CDR1 is KGHSH and CDR2 is LQKENI. Trimming removed 3 bases from V and 3 bases from J, with 12 bases in between.

The chain employs TRBV19 and TRBJ2-3; 10 bases align to TRBD2. Germline values: CDR1 LNHDA, CDR2 SQIVND (reference sequence). With V trimmed by 3 bases and J by 3 bases, 6 bases remained unmatched. This CDR3 contains 16 residues. The CDR3 loop is CASSMTSGRGTDTQYF. For the CDR3, the DNA is TGTGCCAGTAGTATGACTAGCGGGCGGGGGACAGATACGCAGTATTTT.

CDR3: CASSFGGGNYGYTF. In nucleotides, the CDR3 is TGTGCCAGCAGTTTCGGAGGGGGGAACTATGGCTACACCTTC. V and J are TRBV6-6 and TRBJ1-2, with a weak D call TRBD1 (6 bases). V dropped 4 bases and J dropped 2 bases, with 11 bases sitting between them. The CDR3 is made up of 14 amino acids. The V gene's germline CDR1 is MNHNY and CDR2 SVGAGI (reference sequence).

This clone was observed a handful of times. The V and J genes are TRBV6-1 and TRBJ2-3; D could derive from TRBD1 or TRBD2 (5 bases each). Germline-derived CDR1 and CDR2 are MNHNS and SASEGT. V lost 7 bases and J lost 6, with 8 bases in between. The CDR3 has 11 residues. CDR3 loop: CASIEGDTQYF. CDR3 DNA sequence: TGTGCCAGCATAGAGGGGGATACGCAGTATTTT.

As for this clone: A read error is the likely source, as a far larger clone sits one nucleotide away. The CDR3 DNA reads as TGTGCCAGCAACGCCGGGACTATTGGCGAGCAGTACTTC. It translates to CASNAGTIGEQYF. The chain combines TRBV9 with TRBJ2-7, with 7 bases aligning to TRBD2. V shed 6 bases and J 6 bases; nucleotides not matched to a gene: 9. This CDR3 has 13 amino acids. Germline CDR1 SGDLS, CDR2 YYNGEE.

The V call is TRBV5-1, the J call TRBJ2-3; D uncertain. Trimming stripped 0 bases from V and 1 base from J, with 9 bases between. Germline V lookup: CDR1 SGHRS, CDR2 YFSETQ. The CDR3 is 15 amino acids. For the CDR3, the DNA is TGCGCCAGCAGCTTGGGAACACCCGGCACAGATACGCAGTATTTT. Translating gives CASSLGTPGTDTQYF.

The genes are TRBV19 and TRBJ1-1, with unresolved D. Germline V CDR1 and CDR2: LNHDA, SQIVND (reference sequence). CDR3 size: 14 residues. The V end was cut by 3 bases, the J end by 0 bases, with 8 bases between. CDR3 coding DNA: TGTGCCAGTAGTATGGGAAGGGTGAACACTGAAGCTTTCTTT. Protein sequence: CASSMGRVNTEAFF.

The genes are TRBV18 and TRBJ1-2, with 7 positions matching TRBD1. J gave up 3 bases and V 4 bases, and 5 bases lay outside the gene matches. CDR1 and CDR2 (germline): KGHSH, LQKENI. The CDR3 has 14 residues. The CDR3 coding sequence is TGTGCCAGCTCACGAACAGGGGAGGACTATGGCTACACCTTC. The encoded protein is CASSRTGEDYGYTF. Complete variable domain (other parts from reference TRBV18 and TRBJ1-2): NAGVMQNPRHLVRRRGQEARLRCSPMKGHSHVYWYRQLPEEGLKFMVYLQKENIIDESGMPKERFSAEFPKEGPSILRIQQVVRGDSAAYFCASSRTGEDYGYTFGSGTRLTVV.

In this sample, this clone turned up once. The V and J genes are TRBV5-1 and TRBJ2-5; D is unresolved. CDR1 SGHRS and CDR2 YFSETQ come from the germline V gene. V lost 0 bases to trimming and J lost 5 bases, with 14 bases between them. This CDR3 spans 15 amino acids. DNA of the CDR3: TGCGCCAGCAGCTTGGCCAGAGGCCATTCGGAGACCCAGTACTTC. Translated: CASSLARGHSETQYF.

J is TRBJ1-2 and V is TRBV5-6; weak D call: TRBD1 (5 bases). The germline V gene encodes CDR1 SGHDT and CDR2 YYEEEE. This CDR3 spans 14 amino acids. Trimming took off 4 bases at V and 6 bases at J, with 16 bases between the two ends. The CDR3 nucleotides read TGTGCCAGCAGCCCAGAGTCAGGGAATCATGGCTACACCTTC. This encodes CASSPESGNHGYTF. The variable domain in full, completed from reference TRBV5-6 and TRBJ1-2, reads DAGVTQSPTHLIKTRGQQVTLRCSPKSGHDTVSWYQQALGQGPQFIFQYYEEEERQRGNFPDRFSGHQFPNYSSELNVNALLLGDSALYLCASSPESGNHGYTFGSGTRLTVV.